Listed below are T cell receptor beta chains from one sample, sequenced in a study of OX40 agonist ivuxolimab in advanced cancers. Clones were sequenced by immunoSEQ multiplex PCR, and TCRdb holds only the in-frame ones, with some missing. The data hold 55,000 to 95,000 clones, with around nine tenths observed a single time. The sequenced sample was CD4+ or CD8+ T cells sorted from blood, obtained in a trial of the OX40 agonist ivuxolimab. The receptors derive from an adult with an advanced solid tumor such as melanoma, head and neck, liver or kidney cancer. Each CDR3 is given with its conserved first and last residue. Fields, in order: J gene, V gene, D gene, CDR3 protein. D genes are given only for firm matches.

J gene: TRBJ1-2
V gene: TRBV6-5
D gene: TRBD1
CDR3 protein: CASSYSRTGRDYGYTF

J gene: TRBJ2-1
V gene: TRBV7-3
D gene: .
CDR3 protein: CASSLYIGSSYNEQFF

J gene: TRBJ1-1
V gene: TRBV28
D gene: .
CDR3 protein: CASSLTGDAFF

J gene: TRBJ2-1
V gene: TRBV27
D gene: .
CDR3 protein: CASSIRGGASYNEQFF

J gene: TRBJ2-3
V gene: TRBV5-1
D gene: .
CDR3 protein: CASSTGDATDTQYF

J gene: TRBJ1-2
V gene: TRBV28
D gene: .
CDR3 protein: CATSPLEYGYTF

J gene: TRBJ2-7
V gene: TRBV6-1
D gene: .
CDR3 protein: CASSEAGVYSYYEQYF

J gene: TRBJ2-3
V gene: TRBV7-3
D gene: .
CDR3 protein: CASSLKPEDTQYF

J gene: TRBJ2-3
V gene: TRBV11-3
D gene: TRBD2
CDR3 protein: CASSSQTSGYTDTQYF

J gene: TRBJ1-3
V gene: TRBV10-2
D gene: TRBD1
CDR3 protein: CASSQPGQGMGGNTIYF

J gene: TRBJ2-7
V gene: TRBV25-1
D gene: .
CDR3 protein: CASSVAGAGHEQYF

J gene: TRBJ2-5
V gene: TRBV9
D gene: TRBD1
CDR3 protein: CASSLMEGDRVETQYF

J gene: TRBJ1-2
V gene: TRBV18
D gene: .
CDR3 protein: CASSPFEGENYGYTF

J gene: TRBJ2-1
V gene: TRBV19
D gene: TRBD2
CDR3 protein: CASDGLAGGPVNEQFF

J gene: TRBJ2-1
V gene: TRBV15
D gene: TRBD1
CDR3 protein: CATSRGETGGHNEQFF

J gene: TRBJ1-6
V gene: TRBV7-9
D gene: .
CDR3 protein: CASSLGTENSPLHF

J gene: TRBJ2-1
V gene: TRBV7-8
D gene: TRBD1
CDR3 protein: CASSLVPPGQGSNEQFF

J gene: TRBJ2-1
V gene: TRBV4-1
D gene: TRBD2
CDR3 protein: CASSQGTSGDYNEQFF

J gene: TRBJ2-3
V gene: TRBV9
D gene: .
CDR3 protein: CASSGRDPGTQYF

J gene: TRBJ2-2
V gene: TRBV7-3
D gene: .
CDR3 protein: CASSLDSNTGELFF

J gene: TRBJ2-5
V gene: TRBV5-6
D gene: .
CDR3 protein: CASSLGQGLQETQYF

J gene: TRBJ1-4
V gene: TRBV6-5
D gene: .
CDR3 protein: CASSSRPTQTNEKLFF

J gene: TRBJ1-2
V gene: TRBV6-1
D gene: TRBD1
CDR3 protein: CASIPTGANYGYTF

J gene: TRBJ2-1
V gene: TRBV5-4
D gene: .
CDR3 protein: CASSLREGNEQFF

J gene: TRBJ2-7
V gene: TRBV5-6
D gene: TRBD1
CDR3 protein: CASSPNYGWTGGAGNEQYF

J gene: TRBJ2-7
V gene: TRBV5-5
D gene: TRBD1
CDR3 protein: CASSFTGELDEQYF

J gene: TRBJ2-3
V gene: TRBV14
D gene: .
CDR3 protein: CASSQDRRDTQYF

J gene: TRBJ1-1
V gene: TRBV6-5
D gene: .
CDR3 protein: CASSEAFGKAFF

J gene: TRBJ2-2
V gene: TRBV9
D gene: TRBD2
CDR3 protein: CASSPAGGKTGELFF

J gene: TRBJ1-5
V gene: TRBV19
D gene: TRBD1
CDR3 protein: CASSISRGTNRPQHF